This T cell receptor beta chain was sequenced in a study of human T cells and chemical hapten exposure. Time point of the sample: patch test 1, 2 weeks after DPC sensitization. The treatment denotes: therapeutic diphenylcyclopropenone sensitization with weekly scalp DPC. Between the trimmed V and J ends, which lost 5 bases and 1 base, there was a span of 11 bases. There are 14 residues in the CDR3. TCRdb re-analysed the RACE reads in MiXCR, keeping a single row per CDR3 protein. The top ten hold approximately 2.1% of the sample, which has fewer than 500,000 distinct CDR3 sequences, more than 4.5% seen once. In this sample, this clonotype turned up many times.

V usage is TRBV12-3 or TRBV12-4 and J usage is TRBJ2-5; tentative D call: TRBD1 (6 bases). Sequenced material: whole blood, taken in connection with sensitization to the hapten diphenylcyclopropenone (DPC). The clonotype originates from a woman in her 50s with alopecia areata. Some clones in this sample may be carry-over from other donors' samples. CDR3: CASSLGQPQETQYF. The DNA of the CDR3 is TGTGCCAGCAGTCTAGGACAGCCCCAAGAGACCCAGTACTTC.